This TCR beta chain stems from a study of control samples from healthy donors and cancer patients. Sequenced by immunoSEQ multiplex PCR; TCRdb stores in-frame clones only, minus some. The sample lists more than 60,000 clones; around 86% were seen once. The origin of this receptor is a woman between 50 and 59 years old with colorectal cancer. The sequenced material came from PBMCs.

The CDR3 loop reads CASSLMAGDTDTQYF. The CDR3 coding sequence is TGTGCCAGCAGCTTAATGGCGGGGGACACAGATACGCAGTATTTT. The V gene is TRBV7-9, the J gene TRBJ2-3; 7 bases map to TRBD2. J gave up 2 bases and V 2 bases, and 4 bases lay outside the gene matches. CDR1 and CDR2 (germline): SEHNR, FQNEAQ (reference sequence). The CDR3 runs 15 residues.